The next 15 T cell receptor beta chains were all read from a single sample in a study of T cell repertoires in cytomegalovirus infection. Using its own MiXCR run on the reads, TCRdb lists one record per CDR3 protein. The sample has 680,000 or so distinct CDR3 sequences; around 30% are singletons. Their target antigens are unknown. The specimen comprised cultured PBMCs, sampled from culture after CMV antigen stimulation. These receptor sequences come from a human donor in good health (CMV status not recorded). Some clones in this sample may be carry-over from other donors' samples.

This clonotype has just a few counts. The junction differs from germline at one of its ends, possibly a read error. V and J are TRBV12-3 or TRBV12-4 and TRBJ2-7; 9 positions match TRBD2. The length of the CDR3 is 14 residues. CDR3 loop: CASSIAGDAVEQYF. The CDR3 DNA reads TGTGCCAGCAGTATAGCGGGAGATGCGGTCGAGCAGTACTTC.

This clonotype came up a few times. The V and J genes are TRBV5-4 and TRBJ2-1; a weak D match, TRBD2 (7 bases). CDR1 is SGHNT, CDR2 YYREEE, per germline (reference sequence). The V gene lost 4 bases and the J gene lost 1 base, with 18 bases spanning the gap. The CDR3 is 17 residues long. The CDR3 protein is CASSPKGGGPSYNEQFF. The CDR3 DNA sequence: TGTGCCAGCAGCCCGAAGGGGGGGGGCCCTTCCTACAATGAGCAGTTCTTC.

The CDR3 region is CSVGYRIYEQYF. The CDR3 DNA is TGCAGCGTTGGGTACAGGATTTACGAGCAGTACTTC. The chain uses TRBV29-1 and TRBJ2-7, with D tentatively TRBD1 (5 bases). The V end lost 4 bases, the J end lost 4 bases, and 11 bases lay between the germline ends. CDR3 size: 12 residues. Germline V gene data show CDR1 as SQVTM and CDR2 as ANQGSEA.

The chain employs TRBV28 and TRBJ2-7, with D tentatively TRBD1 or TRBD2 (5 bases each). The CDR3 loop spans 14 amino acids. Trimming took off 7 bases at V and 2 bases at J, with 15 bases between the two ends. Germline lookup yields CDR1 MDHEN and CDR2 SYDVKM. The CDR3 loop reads CASMGPRGAYEQYF. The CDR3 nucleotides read TGTGCCAGCATGGGTCCTCGGGGCGCCTACGAGCAGTACTTC.

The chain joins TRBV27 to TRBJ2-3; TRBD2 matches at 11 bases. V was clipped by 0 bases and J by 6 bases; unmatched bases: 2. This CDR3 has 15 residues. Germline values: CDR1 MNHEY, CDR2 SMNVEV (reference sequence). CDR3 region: CASSLSSGRGDTQYF. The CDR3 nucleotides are TGTGCCAGCAGTTTATCTAGCGGGAGGGGCGATACGCAGTATTTT.

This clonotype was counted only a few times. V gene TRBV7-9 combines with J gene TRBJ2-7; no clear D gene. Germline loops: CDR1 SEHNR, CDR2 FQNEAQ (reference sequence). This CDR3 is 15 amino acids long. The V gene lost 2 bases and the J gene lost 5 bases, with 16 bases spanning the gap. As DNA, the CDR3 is TGTGCCAGCAGCTTATCGTCGGGCTTAGGGAACGAGCAGTACTTC. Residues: CASSLSSGLGNEQYF.

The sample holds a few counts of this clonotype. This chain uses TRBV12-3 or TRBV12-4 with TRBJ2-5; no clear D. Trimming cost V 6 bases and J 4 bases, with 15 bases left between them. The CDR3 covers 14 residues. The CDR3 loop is CASSPLETAETQYF. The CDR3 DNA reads TGTGCCAGCAGCCCTCTCGAGACGGCAGAGACCCAGTACTTC.

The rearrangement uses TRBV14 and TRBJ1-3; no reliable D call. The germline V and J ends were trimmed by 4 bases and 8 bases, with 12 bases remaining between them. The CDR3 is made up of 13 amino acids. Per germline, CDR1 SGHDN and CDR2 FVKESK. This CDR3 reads CASSPAVRYTIYF. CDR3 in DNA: TGTGCCAGCAGCCCTGCCGTGAGGTACACCATATATTTT.

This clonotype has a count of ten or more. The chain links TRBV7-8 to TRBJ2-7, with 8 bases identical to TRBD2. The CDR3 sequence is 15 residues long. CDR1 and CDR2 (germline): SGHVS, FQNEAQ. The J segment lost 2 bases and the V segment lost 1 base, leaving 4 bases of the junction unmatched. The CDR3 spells CASSLGAGGPYEQYF. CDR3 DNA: TGTGCCAGCAGCTTAGGGGCGGGAGGCCCCTACGAGCAGTACTTC.

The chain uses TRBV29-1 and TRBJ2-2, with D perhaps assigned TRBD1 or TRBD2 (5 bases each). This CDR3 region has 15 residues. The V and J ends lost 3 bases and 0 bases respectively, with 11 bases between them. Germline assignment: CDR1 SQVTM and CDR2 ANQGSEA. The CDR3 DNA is TGCAGCGTTGAGGGCGAGGGGACGAACACCGGGGAGCTGTTTTTT. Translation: CSVEGEGTNTGELFF.

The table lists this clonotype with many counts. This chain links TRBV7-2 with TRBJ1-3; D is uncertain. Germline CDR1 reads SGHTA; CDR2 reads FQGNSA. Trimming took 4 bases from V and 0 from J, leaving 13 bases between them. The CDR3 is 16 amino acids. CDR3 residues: CASSSDLQSSGNTIYF. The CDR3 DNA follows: TGTGCCAGCAGCTCTGACTTACAGAGCTCTGGAAACACCATATATTTT.

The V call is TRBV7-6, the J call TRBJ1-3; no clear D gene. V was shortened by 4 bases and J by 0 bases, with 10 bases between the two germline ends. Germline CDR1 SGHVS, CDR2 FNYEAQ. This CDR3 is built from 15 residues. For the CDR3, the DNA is TGTGCCAGCAGCTCGACCGACGGCTCTGGAAACACCATATATTTT. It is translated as CASSSTDGSGNTIYF.

The DNA for the CDR3 is TGCAGCGTCGTTGGCGGGGGGGCGGACGAGCAGTACTTC. Encoded protein: CSVVGGGADEQYF. The genes are TRBV29-1 and TRBJ2-7; 9 bases match TRBD2. CDR1 is SQVTM and CDR2 is ANQGSEA in the germline V gene. Trimming took 6 bases from V and 5 from J; bases not matched to a gene: 8. The CDR3 extends over 13 amino acids.

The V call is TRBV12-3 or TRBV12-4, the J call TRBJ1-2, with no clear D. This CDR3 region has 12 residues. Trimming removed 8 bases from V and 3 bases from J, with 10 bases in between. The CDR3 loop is CASQNGHYGYTF. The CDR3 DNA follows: TGTGCCAGCCAGAACGGGCACTATGGCTACACCTTC.

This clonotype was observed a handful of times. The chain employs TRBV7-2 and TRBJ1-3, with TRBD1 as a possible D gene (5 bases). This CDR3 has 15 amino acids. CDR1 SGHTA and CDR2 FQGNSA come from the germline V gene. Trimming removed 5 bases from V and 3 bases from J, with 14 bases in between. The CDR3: CASSPQVTDGNTIYF. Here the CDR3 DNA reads TGTGCCAGCAGCCCACAGGTCACCGATGGAAACACCATATATTTT. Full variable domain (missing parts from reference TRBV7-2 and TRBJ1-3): GAGVSQSPSNKVTEKGKDVELRCDPISGHTALYWYRQSLGQGLEFLIYFQGNSAPDKSGLPSDRFSAERTGGSVSTLTIQRTQQEDSAVYLCASSPQVTDGNTIYFGEGSWLTVV.